The 9 T cell receptor beta chains below all came from one sample that was sequenced in a study of T cells after yellow fever vaccination. TCRdb called the 5' RACE reads again in MiXCR, with one record for every CDR3 protein. This sample has 450,000 to 550,000 distinct CDR3 sequences, with around a fifth found just once. The source was PBMCs, collected roughly 20 days after the first yellow fever vaccination. Receptor source: a man aged 18 to 30 who received the YFV17D yellow fever vaccine.

This clonotype was counted a few times. This chain joins TRBV10-3 and TRBJ1-3; D ambiguous. This CDR3 contains 12 residues. CDR1 is ENHRY, CDR2 SYGVKD, per germline. With 4 bases removed from V and 4 bases from J, the gap between germline ends came to 5 bases. CDR3 residues: CAISGQGNTIYF. CDR3 sequence (DNA): TGTGCCATCAGTGGACAAGGAAACACCATATATTTT.

This clonotype was detected only a few times. V gene TRBV7-9 combines with J gene TRBJ2-3, with D tentatively TRBD2 (6 bases). Per the germline V gene, CDR1 is SEHNR and CDR2 is FQNEAQ (reference sequence). Trimming took 6 bases from V and 2 from J, leaving 15 bases between them. The CDR3 is made up of 15 amino acids. The CDR3 DNA follows: TGTGCCAGCAGTTCACGGGGGATTCACACAGATACGCAGTATTTT. Translating gives CASSSRGIHTDTQYF. Variable domain in full (rest from reference TRBV7-9 and TRBJ2-3): DTGVSQNPRHKITKRGQNVTFRCDPISEHNRLYWYRQTLGQGPEFLTYFQNEAQLEKSRLLSDRFSAERPKGSFSTLEIQRTEQGDSAMYLCASSSRGIHTDTQYFGPGTRLTVL.

The chain links TRBV5-6 to TRBJ2-5; the D call may be TRBD1 or TRBD2 (5 bases each). The CDR3 contains 15 residues. With 1 base removed from V and 0 bases from J, the gap between germline ends came to 10 bases. Per germline, CDR1 SGHDT and CDR2 YYEEEE. The CDR3 region is CASSLWDLYQETQYF. The DNA for the CDR3 is TGTGCCAGCAGCTTGTGGGACCTGTACCAAGAGACCCAGTACTTC.

The genes are TRBV6-2 or TRBV6-3 and TRBJ1-5; perhaps TRBD1 as D (5 bases). Germline-derived CDR1 and CDR2 are MNHEY and SVGEGT. This CDR3 spans 16 amino acids. The V and J ends lost 6 bases and 3 bases respectively, with 18 bases between them. For the CDR3, the DNA is TGTGCCAGCAGCCGCGGGACTCAAATTACCAATCAGCCCCAGCATTTT. Translated, it gives CASSRGTQITNQPQHF.

This clonotype occurred many times. A much larger clone is a single base away; this may be a read error. V usage is TRBV5-1 and J usage is TRBJ1-2; D is perhaps TRBD1 (5 bases). The CDR3 extends over 14 amino acids. Germline V CDR1 and CDR2: SGHRS, YFSETQ. The V and J ends lost 0 bases and 2 bases respectively, with 8 bases between them. The CDR3 region has the DNA TGCGCCAGCAGCTTGGCCCCAGGGAACTATGGCTACACCTTC. It translates to CASSLAPGNYGYTF.

A few counts support this clonotype. The chain couples TRBV7-3 to TRBJ2-2; D is perhaps TRBD1 (5 bases). V was clipped by 0 bases and J by 5 bases, with 22 bases between them. The germline CDR1 and CDR2 sequences are SGHTA and FQGTGA. The CDR3 is made up of 19 amino acids. Here the CDR3 DNA reads TGTGCCAGCAGCTTAACGGGGCAGGAAAGGGCGTTAAGGACCGGGGAGCTGTTTTTT. Protein sequence: CASSLTGQERALRTGELFF.

The sample holds many counts of this clonotype. V is TRBV7-6 and J is TRBJ2-1, with 8 bases lining up with TRBD2. With V trimmed by 3 bases and J by 0 bases, 7 bases remained unmatched. CDR1 is SGHVS, CDR2 FNYEAQ, per germline. The CDR3 extends over 17 amino acids. CDR3 nucleotide sequence: TGTGCCAGCAGCTTGAGGGAGCGGGGGAGCTCCTACAATGAGCAGTTCTTC. Its translation is CASSLRERGSSYNEQFF.

This clonotype occurred a few times. DNA for the CDR3: TGTGCCAGCAGCCCCGGGACTAGCGAAATCACCGGGGAGCTGTTTTTT. The encoded protein is CASSPGTSEITGELFF. The chain combines TRBV12-3 or TRBV12-4 with TRBJ2-2; 10 bases match TRBD2. The CDR3 length is 16 residues. Trimming took 6 bases from V and 4 from J; bases not matched to a gene: 8.

This clonotype was counted only a few times. The chain carries TRBV5-1 and TRBJ2-5, with 7 bases aligning to TRBD1. The V and J ends lost 1 base and 3 bases, in that order; junction bases with no gene match: 3. CDR3 length equals 14 residues. Germline lookup yields CDR1 SGHRS and CDR2 YFSETQ. The CDR3 nucleotides read TGCGCCAGCAGCTTGCGGCAGGGGGAAGAGACCCAGTACTTC. It codes for CASSLRQGEETQYF.